This TCR beta chain came from a study of shared clonotypes between healthy human individuals. V trimming: 5 bases; J trimming: 5 bases; junction bases outside the gene matches: 9. The CDR3 has 15 amino acids. From germline, CDR1 is LNHDA and CDR2 SQIVND (reference sequence). Libraries were prepared by immunoSEQ multiplex PCR; TCRdb keeps only in-frame clonotypes and omits some of them. The sample holds about 2.5 million clones, 92% seen once. The source is a man between 18 and 29 years old in good health. Some clones in this sample may be carry-over from other donors' samples. The sequencing sample was made of naive CD4+ T cells from PBMCs. Sample subset: CD45RA+ positively selected. The chain employs TRBV19 and TRBJ2-5; 9 bases are shared with TRBD1. CDR3 DNA: TGTGCCAGTAGTGTACCGGGACAGGGTTACGAGACCCAGTACTTC. Amino acid sequence: CASSVPGQGYETQYF. Supplemented by reference TRBV19 and TRBJ2-5, the full variable domain reads DGGITQSPKYLFRKEGQNVTLSCEQNLNHDAMYWYRQDPGQGLRLIYYSQIVNDFQKGDIAEGYSVSREKKESFPLTVTSAQKNPTAFYLCASSVPGQGYETQYFGPGTRLLVL.